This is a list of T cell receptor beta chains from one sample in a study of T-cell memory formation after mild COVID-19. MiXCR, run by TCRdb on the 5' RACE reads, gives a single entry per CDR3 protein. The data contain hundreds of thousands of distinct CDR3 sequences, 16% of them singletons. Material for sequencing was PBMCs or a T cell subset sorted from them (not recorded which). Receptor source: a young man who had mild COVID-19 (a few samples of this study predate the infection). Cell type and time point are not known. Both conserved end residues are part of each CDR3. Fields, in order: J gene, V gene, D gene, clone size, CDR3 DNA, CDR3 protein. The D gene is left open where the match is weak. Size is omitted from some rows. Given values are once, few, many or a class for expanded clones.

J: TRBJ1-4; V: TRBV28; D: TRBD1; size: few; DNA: TGTGCCAGCAGTCCCGGGACAGGGAAGGAAAAACTGTTTTTT; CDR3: CASSPGTGKEKLFF
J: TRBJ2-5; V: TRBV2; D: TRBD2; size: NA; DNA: TGTGCCAGCAGGAGACTAGCGGGGTACCAAGAGACCCAGTACTTC; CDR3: CASRRLAGYQETQYF
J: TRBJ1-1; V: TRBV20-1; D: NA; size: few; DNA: TGCAGTGCCCCCCCATCAGGGGACCCGAGGTACACTGAAGCTTTCTTT; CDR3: CSAPPSGDPRYTEAFF
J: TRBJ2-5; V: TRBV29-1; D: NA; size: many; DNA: TGCAGCGCCACGAGCCCCTGGGAGACCCAGTACTTC; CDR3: CSATSPWETQYF
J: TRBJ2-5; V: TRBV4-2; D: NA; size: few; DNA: TGTGCCAGCAGCCAAGACGGCCAGTACCAAGAGACCCAGTACTTC; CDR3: CASSQDGQYQETQYF
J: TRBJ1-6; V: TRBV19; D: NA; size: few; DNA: TGTGCCAGTAGTTTAATCCCCGGAGATTCACCCCTCCACTTT; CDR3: CASSLIPGDSPLHF
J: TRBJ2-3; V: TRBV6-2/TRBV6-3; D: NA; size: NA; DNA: TGTGCCACCCAGAACGCCAATACGCAGTATTTT; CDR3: CATQNANTQYF
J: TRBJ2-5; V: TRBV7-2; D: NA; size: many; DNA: TGTGCCAGCAGCTTTGGTAGAGGGGGGGAGACCCAGTACTTC; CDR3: CASSFGRGGETQYF
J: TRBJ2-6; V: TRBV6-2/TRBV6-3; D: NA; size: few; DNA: TGTGCCAGCAGTTACGGGCCGCCTGGGGCCAACGTCCTGACTTTC; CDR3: CASSYGPPGANVLTF
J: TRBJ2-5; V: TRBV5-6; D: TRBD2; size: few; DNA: TGTGCCAGCAGCTTGGCGCGGGGGACGGAGACCCAGTACTTC; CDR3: CASSLARGTETQYF
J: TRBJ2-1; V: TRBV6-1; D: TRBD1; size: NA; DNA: TGTGCCAGCAGTGAGGGACAGGGTTACAATGAGCAGTTCTTC; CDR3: CASSEGQGYNEQFF
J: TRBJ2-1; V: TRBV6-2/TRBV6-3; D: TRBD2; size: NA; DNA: TGTGCCAGCAGCGCGGGGGGTGGTGAGCAGTTCTTC; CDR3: CASSAGGGEQFF
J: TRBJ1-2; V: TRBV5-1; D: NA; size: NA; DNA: TGCGCCAGCAGCTTCACAGAGGACTATGGCTACACCTTC; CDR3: CASSFTEDYGYTF
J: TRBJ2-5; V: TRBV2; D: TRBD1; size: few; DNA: TGTGCCAGCGGCAGACCTCTAGGACAGGGTAAACAAGAGACCCAGTACTTC; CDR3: CASGRPLGQGKQETQYF
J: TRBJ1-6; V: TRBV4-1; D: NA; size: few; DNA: TGCGCCAGCAGCCAAGAGATGACGGTCGGACCCCTCCACTTT; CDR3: CASSQEMTVGPLHF
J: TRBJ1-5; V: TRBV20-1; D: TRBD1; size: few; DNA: TGCAGTGTCACCGGGACAGGGCTGGGGCCCCAGCATTTT; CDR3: CSVTGTGLGPQHF
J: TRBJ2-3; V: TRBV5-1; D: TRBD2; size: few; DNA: TGCGCCAGCAGCTTGGCCCTAGCGGGGGGCCTGGATACGCAGTATTTT; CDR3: CASSLALAGGLDTQYF
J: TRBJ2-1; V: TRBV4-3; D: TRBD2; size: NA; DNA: TGCGCCAGCAGCCACGGACTAGCGGGGATGAGTGAGCAGTTCTTC; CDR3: CASSHGLAGMSEQFF
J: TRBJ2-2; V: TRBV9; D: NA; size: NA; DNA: TGTGCCAGCAGCGTGCAGGGGATCACCGGGGAGCTGTTTTTT; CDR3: CASSVQGITGELFF
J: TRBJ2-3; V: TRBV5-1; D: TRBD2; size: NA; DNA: TGCGCCAGCAGCTTGTTGGCTAGCGGGGGGGATACGCAGTATTTT; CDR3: CASSLLASGGDTQYF
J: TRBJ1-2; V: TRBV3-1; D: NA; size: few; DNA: TGTGCCAGCAGCCAAGTGGGACACGGGCCCGACTATGGCTACACCTTC; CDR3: CASSQVGHGPDYGYTF
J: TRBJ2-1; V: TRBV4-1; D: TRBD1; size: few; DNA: TGCGCCAGCAGCCTCACCCCCCGGGGGACAGGGGTCTACAATGAGCAGTTCTTC; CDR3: CASSLTPRGTGVYNEQFF
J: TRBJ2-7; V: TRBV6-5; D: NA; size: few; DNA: TGTGCCAGCACCCCGGTCCGGTGGGCAGGAGACTACGAGCAGTACTTC; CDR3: CASTPVRWAGDYEQYF
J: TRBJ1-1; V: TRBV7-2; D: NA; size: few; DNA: TGTGCCAGCAGCTTCTCTCGGGGTCCTGAAGCTTTCTTT; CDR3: CASSFSRGPEAFF
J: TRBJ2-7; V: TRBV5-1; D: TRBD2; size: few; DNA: TGCGCCAGCAGCTTCTTGCGGGGGAACTACGAGCAGTACTTC; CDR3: CASSFLRGNYEQYF
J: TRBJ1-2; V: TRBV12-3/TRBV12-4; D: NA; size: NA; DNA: TGTGCCAGCAGTTCGATTTTTCTCTCCTCGCGTGGCTACACCTTC; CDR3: CASSSIFLSSRGYTF
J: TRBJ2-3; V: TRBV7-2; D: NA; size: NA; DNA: TGTGCCAGCAGCTTCGCGCGGAACACAGATACGCAGTATTTT; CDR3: CASSFARNTDTQYF
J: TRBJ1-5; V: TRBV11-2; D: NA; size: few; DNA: TGTGCCAGCAGCTTAGGGCGACAGAATCAGCCCCAGCATTTT; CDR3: CASSLGRQNQPQHF
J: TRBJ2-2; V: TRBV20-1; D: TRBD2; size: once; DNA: TGCAGTGCCAGTAGCGGGGGGGGCGCCGGGGAGCTGTTTTTT; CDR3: CSASSGGGAGELFF
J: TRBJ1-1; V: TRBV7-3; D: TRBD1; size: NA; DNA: TGTGCCAGCAGCTTCGACAGGGTAGGGGCTGAAGCTTTCTTT; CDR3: CASSFDRVGAEAFF
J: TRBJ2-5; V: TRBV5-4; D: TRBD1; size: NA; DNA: TGTGCCAGCAGCAAGACAGGGTATCAAGAGACCCAGTACTTC; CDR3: CASSKTGYQETQYF
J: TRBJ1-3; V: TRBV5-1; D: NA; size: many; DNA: TGCGCCAGCAGCTTGGAACAGAGCTCTGGAAACACCATATATTTT; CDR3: CASSLEQSSGNTIYF
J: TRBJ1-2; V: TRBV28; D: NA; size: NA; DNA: TGTGCCAGCAGTTTAGCGGGACAAAGCTATGGCTACACCTTC; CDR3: CASSLAGQSYGYTF
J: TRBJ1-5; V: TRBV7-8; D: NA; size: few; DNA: TGTGCCAGCAGCCCCGGGACGTCGAGAAGGCCCCAGCATTTT; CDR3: CASSPGTSRRPQHF
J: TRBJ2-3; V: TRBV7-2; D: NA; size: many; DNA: TGTGCCAGCAGCCCTCGCGTATCAGATACGCAGTATTTT; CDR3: CASSPRVSDTQYF
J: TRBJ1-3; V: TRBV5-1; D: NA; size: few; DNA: TGCGCCAGCAGCTTGGATGGTCCCTCTGGAAACACCATATATTTT; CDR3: CASSLDGPSGNTIYF
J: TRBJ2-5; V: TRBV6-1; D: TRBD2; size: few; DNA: TGTGCCAGCAGCGGCTTAGCGGGGCCAGAGACCCAGTACTTC; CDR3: CASSGLAGPETQYF
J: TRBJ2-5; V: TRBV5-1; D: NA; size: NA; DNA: TGCGCCAGCAGCACCCGGGTGGCCCAAGAGACCCAGTACTTC; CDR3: CASSTRVAQETQYF
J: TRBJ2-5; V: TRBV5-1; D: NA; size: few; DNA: TGCGCCAGCAGCCCCCTTAGCGGTATCCAAGAGACCCAGTACTTC; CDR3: CASSPLSGIQETQYF
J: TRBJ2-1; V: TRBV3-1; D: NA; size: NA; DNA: TGTGCCAGCAGCCAAGCATCAGCGGCATCTTTCTTC; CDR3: CASSQASAASFF